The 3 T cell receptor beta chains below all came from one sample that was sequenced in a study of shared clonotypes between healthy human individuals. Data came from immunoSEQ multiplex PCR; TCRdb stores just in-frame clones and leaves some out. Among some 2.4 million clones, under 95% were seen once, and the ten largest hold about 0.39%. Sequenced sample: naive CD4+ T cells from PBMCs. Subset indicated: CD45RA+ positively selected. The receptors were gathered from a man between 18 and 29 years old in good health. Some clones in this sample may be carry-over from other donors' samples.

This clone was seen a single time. CDR3 sequence reads: CASSLADGDGYTF. The CDR3 coding sequence is TGTGCCAGCAGCTTGGCCGACGGGGATGGCTACACCTTC. The V call is TRBV5-4, the J call TRBJ1-2; no definite D call. This CDR3 has 13 amino acids. The V gene's germline CDR1 is SGHNT and CDR2 YYREEE (reference sequence). V lost 0 bases and J 6 bases, leaving 9 bases between the germline ends.

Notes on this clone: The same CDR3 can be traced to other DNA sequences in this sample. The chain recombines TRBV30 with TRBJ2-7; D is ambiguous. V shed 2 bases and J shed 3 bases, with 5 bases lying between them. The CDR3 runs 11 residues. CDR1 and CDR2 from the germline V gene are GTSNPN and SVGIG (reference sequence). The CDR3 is CAWSPSYEQYF. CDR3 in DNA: TGTGCCTGGAGTCCGAGCTACGAGCAGTACTTC. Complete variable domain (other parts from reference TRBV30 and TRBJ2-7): SQTIHQWPATLVQPVGSPLSLECTVEGTSNPNLYWYRQAAGRGLQLLFYSVGIGQISSEVPQNLSASRPQDRQFILSSKKLLLSDSGFYLCAWSPSYEQYFGPGTRLTVT.

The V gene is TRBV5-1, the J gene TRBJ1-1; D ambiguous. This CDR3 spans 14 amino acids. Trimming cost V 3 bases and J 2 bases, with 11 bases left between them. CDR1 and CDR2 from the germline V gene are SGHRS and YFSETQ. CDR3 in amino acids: CASSWQPENTEAFF. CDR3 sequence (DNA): TGCGCCAGCAGCTGGCAGCCAGAAAACACTGAAGCTTTCTTT. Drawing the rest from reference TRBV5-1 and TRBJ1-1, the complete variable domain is KAGVTQTPRYLIKTRGQQVTLSCSPISGHRSVSWYQQTPGQGLQFLFEYFSETQRNKGNFPGRFSGRQFSNSRSEMNVSTLELGDSALYLCASSWQPENTEAFFGQGTRLTVV.